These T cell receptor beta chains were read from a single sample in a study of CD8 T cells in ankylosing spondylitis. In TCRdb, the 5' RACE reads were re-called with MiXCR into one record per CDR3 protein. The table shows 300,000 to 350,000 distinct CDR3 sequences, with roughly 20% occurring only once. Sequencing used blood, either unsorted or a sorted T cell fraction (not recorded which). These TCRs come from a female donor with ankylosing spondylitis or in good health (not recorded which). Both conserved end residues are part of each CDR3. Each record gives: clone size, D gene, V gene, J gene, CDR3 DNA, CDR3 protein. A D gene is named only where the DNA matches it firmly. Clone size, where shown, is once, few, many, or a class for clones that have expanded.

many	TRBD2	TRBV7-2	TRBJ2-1	TGTGCCAGCAGCTCCCGACTAGCATCCACCTCCTACAATGAGCAGTTCTTC	CASSSRLASTSYNEQFF
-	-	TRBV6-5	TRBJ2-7	TGTGCCACATTTAGGGACTTACTCACCTACGAGCAGTACTTC	CATFRDLLTYEQYF
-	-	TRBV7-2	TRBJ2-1	TGTGCCAGCACCCGGGACTCCAGCTCCTACAATGAGCAGTTCTTC	CASTRDSSSYNEQFF
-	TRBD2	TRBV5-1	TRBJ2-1	TGCGCCAGCAGCCACCAAGGGCAAACTAGCGGGCCTTACAATGAGCAGTTCTTC	CASSHQGQTSGPYNEQFF
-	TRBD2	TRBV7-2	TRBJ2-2	TGTGCCAGCAGACCCAGGCTGCTAGCGGGAGAGTCCGGGGAGCTGTTTTTT	CASRPRLLAGESGELFF
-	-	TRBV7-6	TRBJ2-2	TGTGCCAGCAGCCTCCGGGACACCCCTAGCACCGGGGAGCTGTTTTTT	CASSLRDTPSTGELFF
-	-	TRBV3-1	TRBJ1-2	TGTGCCAGCAGCCAAGGAGACAGGATATACTATGGCTACACCTTC	CASSQGDRIYYGYTF
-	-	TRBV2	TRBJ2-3	TGTGCCAGCAGCGTAGGGGGAAGGACAGATACGCAGTATTTT	CASSVGGRTDTQYF
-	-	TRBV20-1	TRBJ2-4	TGCAGTGCTAGCTCCCCGATCGTAGCCAAAAACATTCAGTACTTC	CSASSPIVAKNIQYF
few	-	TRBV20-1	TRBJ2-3	TGCAGTGCCGAAGGAGGGTTTGCGCAGTATTTT	CSAEGGFAQYF
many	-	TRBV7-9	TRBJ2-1	TGTGCCAGCAGCTTAGCGCGGGCACTTCTCAATGAGCAGTTCTTC	CASSLARALLNEQFF
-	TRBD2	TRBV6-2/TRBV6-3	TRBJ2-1	TGTGCCAGCAGCCCCCGACTAGCGGGAGTGTCTTACAATGAGCAGTTCTTC	CASSPRLAGVSYNEQFF
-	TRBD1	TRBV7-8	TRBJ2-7	TGTGCCAGCAGCTTAGGAGACAGGGTCCACGAGCAGTACTTC	CASSLGDRVHEQYF
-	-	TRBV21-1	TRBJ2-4	TGTGCCAGCAGCTCCCGGGACAGGGGCTTAGACATTCAGTACTTC	CASSSRDRGLDIQYF
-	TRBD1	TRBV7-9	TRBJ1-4	TGTGCCAGCAGCTTAAATCCCGGACAGGGTAAAGAAAAACTGTTTTTT	CASSLNPGQGKEKLFF
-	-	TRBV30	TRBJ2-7	TGTGCCTGGAGCGCTAGCTCCTACGAGCAGTACTTC	CAWSASSYEQYF
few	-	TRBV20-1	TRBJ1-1	TGCAGTGCTAATGGTGTCGGACTTAGGGAAGCTTTCTTT	CSANGVGLREAFF
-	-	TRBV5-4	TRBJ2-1	TGTGCCAGCAGCTTAGAGGCCTCCCTAATAGGTCAGGCAACTGGTGAGCAGTTCTTC	CASSLEASLIGQATGEQFF
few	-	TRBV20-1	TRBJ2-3	TGCAGTGCTAGTTTCGCGCCATCAAGAGCAGATACGCAGTATTTT	CSASFAPSRADTQYF
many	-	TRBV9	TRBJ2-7	TGTGCCAGCAGCGTAGGGCAGGGTGGGACCTACGAGCAGTACTTC	CASSVGQGGTYEQYF
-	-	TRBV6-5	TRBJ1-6	TGTGCCAGCAGTTACCCGGGGAGGAAGGATTCACCCCTCCACTTT	CASSYPGRKDSPLHF
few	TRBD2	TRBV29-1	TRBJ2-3	TGCAGCGTTGAAGAAGGGGCGGGAGCCAGGACAGATACGCAGTATTTT	CSVEEGAGARTDTQYF
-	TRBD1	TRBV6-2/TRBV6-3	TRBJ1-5	TGTGCCAGCAGGAACACAGGGGGCAATCAGCCCCAGCATTTT	CASRNTGGNQPQHF
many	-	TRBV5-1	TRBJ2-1	TGCGCCAGCAGCTTGGAAAGGGACAATGAGCAGTTCTTC	CASSLERDNEQFF
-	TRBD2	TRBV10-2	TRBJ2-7	TGCGCCAGTAAGCCGGGACTAGCCTCCTACGAGCAGTACTTC	CASKPGLASYEQYF
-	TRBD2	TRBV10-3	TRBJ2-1	TGTGCCATCAGCGATAGCGGGGCAGCCTCCTACAATGAGCAGTTCTTC	CAISDSGAASYNEQFF
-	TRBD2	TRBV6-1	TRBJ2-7	TGTGCCAGCAGGACGCCTAGCGGGAGGGGCGCTCTCTACGAGCAGTACTTC	CASRTPSGRGALYEQYF
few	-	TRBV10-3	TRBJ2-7	TGTGCCATCAGTGAGTCTTGGGACTCCTACGAGCAGTACTTC	CAISESWDSYEQYF
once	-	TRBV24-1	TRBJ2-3	TGTGCCACCAGTGGCATTGGAGATACGAAGTATTTT	CATSGIGDTKYF
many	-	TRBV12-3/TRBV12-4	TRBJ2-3	TGTGCCAGCAGTTTACTAAATACGCAGTATTTT	CASSLLNTQYF